The 30 T cell receptor beta chains reported below all come from one sample, sequenced in a study of CD4 T cells in relation to SARS-CoV-2 and coronaviruses. Antigens of these TCRs are unknown. Before the COVID-19 pandemic, during about 2010-2018, CD4+ T cells were taken from unexposed donors. CD4+ T cells were isolated from the cells after roughly 11 days of culture. TCRdb keeps only in-frame clones here, not all; method: immunoSEQ multiplex PCR. Of 20,000 or so clones listed, about 81% are singletons. The source material was CD4+ T cells from PBMCs, cultured in vitro. The receptors stem from a human donor in good health.

This sequence joins TRBV7-3 and TRBJ1-6; weak D call: TRBD1 (6 bases). This CDR3 region has 14 residues. With 6 bases removed from V and 6 bases from J, the gap between germline ends came to 12 bases. Looked up from germline, CDR1 is SGHTA and CDR2 is FQGTGA. Here the CDR3 reads CASSIEGGNSPLHF. CDR3 bases: TGTGCCAGCAGTATAGAGGGGGGTAATTCACCCCTCCACTTT.

The chain is built from TRBV18 and TRBJ2-7; D not certain. CDR3 length: 12 residues. Between the trimmed V and J ends, which lost 2 bases and 2 bases, there was a span of 4 bases. The germline V gene encodes CDR1 KGHSH and CDR2 LQKENI. The CDR3 nucleotides read TGTGCCAGCTCACCATCTCCCTACGAGCAGTACTTC. This gives the protein CASSPSPYEQYF.

V is TRBV5-1 and J is TRBJ1-3; D possibly corresponds to TRBD1 (6 bases). V was cut by 4 bases and J by 4 bases, with 18 bases left in between. Germline V gene data show CDR1 as SGHRS and CDR2 as YFSETQ. CDR3 size: 16 residues. This CDR3 reads CASSLHDNRAGNTIYF. The DNA of the CDR3 is TGCGCCAGCAGCCTCCACGACAACAGGGCGGGAAACACCATATATTTT.

The chain joins TRBV7-2 to TRBJ1-4; a weak D match, TRBD1 (5 bases). The V and J ends lost 1 base and 8 bases respectively, with 14 bases between them. The CDR3 has 15 amino acids. Germline CDR1 and CDR2: SGHTA and FQGNSA. CDR3 residues: CASSLDPGLGEKLFF. The DNA of the CDR3 is TGTGCCAGCAGCTTAGACCCAGGGTTGGGGGAAAAACTGTTTTTT.

V gene TRBV9 combines with J gene TRBJ2-3, with a weak D call TRBD2 (6 bases). The V and J ends lost 4 bases and 4 bases respectively, with 16 bases between them. The CDR3 is 15 residues long. Germline assignment: CDR1 SGDLS and CDR2 YYNGEE. CDR3 region: CASSLRVGLSDTQYF. The CDR3 DNA sequence: TGTGCCAGCAGCCTCAGGGTGGGACTGTCAGATACGCAGTATTTT.

V is TRBV2 and J is TRBJ1-1, with 7 bases identical to TRBD1. The CDR3 sequence is 13 residues long. In germline, CDR1 is SNHLY, CDR2 FYNNEI. Trimming removed 6 bases from V and 1 base from J; junction bases left unmatched: 2. This CDR3 reads CASSRQGNTEAFF. The CDR3 DNA is TGTGCCAGCAGCAGACAGGGGAACACTGAAGCTTTCTTT.

This chain joins TRBV25-1 and TRBJ1-4, with D unclear. The V end lost 1 base, the J end lost 3 bases, and 6 bases lay between the germline ends. This CDR3 has 14 residues. CDR1 MGHDK and CDR2 SYGVNS come from the germline V gene. The CDR3 DNA sequence: TGTGCCAGCAGTGAATCAGGCCCTAATGAAAAACTGTTTTTT. Encoded protein: CASSESGPNEKLFF.

The chain has TRBV18 and TRBJ1-6; TRBD1 matches 8 bases. The CDR3 spans 15 residues. V lost 6 bases and J lost 3; bases outside the gene matches: 4. Germline lookup yields CDR1 KGHSH and CDR2 LQKENI. The CDR3 loop is CASSQGTGYNSPLHF. In DNA form, the CDR3 reads TGTGCCAGCTCTCAAGGGACAGGCTATAATTCACCCCTCCACTTT.

J is TRBJ2-3 and V is TRBV5-1; maybe TRBD1 (6 bases). CDR3 length equals 13 residues. In germline, CDR1 is SGHRS, CDR2 YFSETQ. V dropped 5 bases and J dropped 1 base, with 8 bases sitting between them. The CDR3 DNA is TGCGCCAGCAGGGGGGCAGGCACAGATACGCAGTATTTT. Its translation is CASRGAGTDTQYF.

The chain is built from TRBV2 and TRBJ1-1; D remains ambiguous. Germline lookup yields CDR1 SNHLY and CDR2 FYNNEI. The V end lost 2 bases, the J end lost 7 bases, and 11 bases lay between the germline ends. The CDR3 length is 13 residues. In nucleotides, the CDR3 is TGTGCCAGCAGTGAAAATTCGGACCTTGAAGCTTTCTTT. Amino acids: CASSENSDLEAFF.

This clone was detected once. The chain combines TRBV29-1 with TRBJ1-1; D ambiguous. CDR3 size: 12 residues. From germline, CDR1 is SQVTM and CDR2 ANQGSEA. Trimming removed 7 bases from V and 1 base from J, with 10 bases in between. The DNA of the CDR3 is TGCAGCGCCCATTTAGGGAACACTGAAGCTTTCTTT. Its translation is CSAHLGNTEAFF.

The chain has TRBV11-2 and TRBJ1-2; 8 bases match TRBD1. V gave up 5 bases and J gave up 0 bases; unmatched junction bases: 2. Germline V CDR1 and CDR2: SGHAT, FQNNGV. This CDR3 is 14 amino acids long. CDR3 DNA sequence: TGTGCCAGCAGCCTGGACAGGGCTAACTATGGCTACACCTTC. Its translation is CASSLDRANYGYTF.

The chain is built from TRBV3-1 (or the pseudogene TRBV3-2) and TRBJ1-2, with D hard to call. The germline V gene has CDR1 LGHDT and CDR2 YNNKEL (reference sequence). CDR3 size: 15 residues. Trimming removed 0 bases from V and 2 bases from J, with 10 bases in between. CDR3 bases: TGTGCCAGCAGCCAAGACGGACGGATAAACTATGGCTACACCTTC. It translates to CASSQDGRINYGYTF.

The chain carries TRBV7-2 and TRBJ1-2; D unclear. The CDR3 loop spans 14 amino acids. Looked up from germline, CDR1 is SGHTA and CDR2 is FQGNSA. V was clipped by 1 base and J by 8 bases, with 14 bases between them. CDR3 nucleotides: TGTGCCAGCAGCTTAGGGCAGCTGAGAGAAGGCTACACCTTC. Translation gives CASSLGQLREGYTF.

The genes are TRBV7-8 and TRBJ2-7; the D is unclear. Germline-derived CDR1 and CDR2 are SGHVS and FQNEAQ. V was shortened by 5 bases and J by 5 bases, with 25 bases between the two germline ends. The CDR3 covers 17 residues. DNA of the CDR3: TGTGCCAGCAGCCCCTCGTTTCGACAACGGGCGAGGAACGAGCAGTACTTC. It codes for CASSPSFRQRARNEQYF. Filled out from reference TRBV7-8 and TRBJ2-7, the complete variable domain reads GAGVSQSPRYKVAKRGQDVALRCDPISGHVSLFWYQQALGQGPEFLTYFQNEAQLDKSGLPSDRFFAERPEGSVSTLKIQRTQQEDSAVYLCASSPSFRQRARNEQYFGPGTRLTVT.

The genes are TRBV7-2 and TRBJ2-2, with 8 bases identical to TRBD1. This CDR3 is built from 16 residues. Germline V gene data show CDR1 as SGHTA and CDR2 as FQGNSA. V lost 2 bases, J lost 1 base, and 3 bases stayed unmatched. Written as DNA, the CDR3 is TGTGCCAGCAGCTTAATGGGGACAGGGAACACCGGGGAGCTGTTTTTT. It specifies CASSLMGTGNTGELFF.

In this sample, this clone turned up once. V usage is TRBV2 and J usage is TRBJ2-4, with D perhaps TRBD2 (5 bases). V gave up 3 bases and J gave up 0 bases, with 9 bases separating them. CDR1 is SNHLY and CDR2 is FYNNEI in the germline V gene. CDR3 length equals 15 residues. CDR3: CASSETTLAKNIQYF. CDR3 DNA sequence: TGTGCCAGCAGTGAGACTACCCTAGCCAAAAACATTCAGTACTTC. The whole variable domain, filled in from reference TRBV2 and TRBJ2-4, reads EPEVTQTPSHQVTQMGQEVILRCVPISNHLYFYWYRQILGQKVEFLVSFYNNEISEKSEIFDDQFSVERPDGSNFTLKIRSTKLEDSAMYFCASSETTLAKNIQYFGAGTRLSVL.

The chain joins TRBV7-2 to TRBJ2-5; D gene ambiguous. There are 14 residues in the CDR3. The germline gives CDR1 SGHTA, CDR2 FQGNSA. The V end was cut by 5 bases, the J end by 2 bases, with 12 bases between. CDR3 in amino acids: CASSPPARQETQYF. The CDR3 region has the DNA TGTGCCAGCAGCCCGCCCGCCAGACAAGAGACCCAGTACTTC.

This clone was counted between two and nine times. The J gene is TRBJ2-7, the V gene TRBV18, with a weak D call TRBD1 (6 bases). This CDR3 region has 15 residues. V gave up 3 bases and J gave up 0 bases, with 12 bases separating them. Germline CDR1 KGHSH, CDR2 LQKENI. The CDR3 nucleotides are TGTGCCAGCTCACCCAGCGGACAGTCCTCCTACGAGCAGTACTTC. This codes for CASSPSGQSSYEQYF. The full variable domain, with the rest looked up from reference TRBV18 and TRBJ2-7, is NAGVMQNPRHLVRRRGQEARLRCSPMKGHSHVYWYRQLPEEGLKFMVYLQKENIIDESGMPKERFSAEFPKEGPSILRIQQVVRGDSAAYFCASSPSGQSSYEQYFGPGTRLTVT.

CDR3: CASSTGTGNTGELFF. The CDR3, as DNA: TGTGCCAGCAGTACCGGGACAGGGAACACCGGGGAGCTGTTTTTT. The chain carries TRBV6-5 and TRBJ2-2; 8 nucleotides agree with TRBD1. Germline CDR1 and CDR2: MNHEY and SVGAGI. The CDR3 is 15 residues long. Germline trimming cut 5 bases from V and 1 base from J; bases unmatched to any gene: 3.

The chain has TRBV6-6 and TRBJ1-1; 10 bases align to TRBD1. Looked up from germline, CDR1 is MNHNY and CDR2 is SVGAGI (reference sequence). J lost 7 bases, V lost 10 bases, and 12 bases had no gene match. This CDR3 is built from 14 residues. CDR3 amino acids: CATGAGTGVGEAFF. The DNA for the CDR3 is TGTGCCACCGGAGCCGGGACAGGGGTGGGTGAAGCTTTCTTT.

The genes are TRBV7-2 and TRBJ2-7; perhaps D is TRBD1 or TRBD2 (5 bases each). With 1 base removed from V and 3 bases from J, the gap between germline ends came to 13 bases. In germline, CDR1 is SGHTA, CDR2 FQGNSA. The CDR3 covers 15 residues. CDR3 amino acids: CASSLGGRALYEQYF. In DNA, the CDR3 is TGTGCCAGCAGCTTAGGGGGACGGGCCCTCTACGAGCAGTACTTC.

This clone has just a few counts. This chain connects TRBV6-1 to TRBJ1-3; 9 nucleotides match TRBD1. Germline CDR1 is MNHNS and CDR2 is SASEGT. The junction had 13 bases not matched to a gene; V was cut back by 4 bases and J by 0 bases. This CDR3 has 19 amino acids. CDR3: CASSVPPGQGLSSGNTIYF. The DNA of the CDR3 is TGTGCCAGCAGTGTCCCTCCGGGACAGGGATTAAGCTCTGGAAACACCATATATTTT.

The rearrangement joins TRBV4-2 to TRBJ2-1, with D maybe TRBD2 (6 bases). Germline-derived CDR1 and CDR2 are LGHNA and YNFKEQ. Deletions cut 0 bases from V and 7 bases from J, with 13 bases between. The CDR3 consists of 15 residues. The CDR3 DNA is TGTGCCAGCAGCCAAGAAACTTTCCGGGAGAATGAGCAGTTCTTC. Translation: CASSQETFRENEQFF.

This clone was picked up one time. The V call is TRBV2, the J call TRBJ2-3; TRBD2 aligns across 7 bases. With V trimmed by 11 bases and J by 2 bases, 10 bases remained unmatched. The CDR3 runs to 14 residues. Germline assignment: CDR1 SNHLY and CDR2 FYNNEI. The CDR3 DNA reads as TGTGCCTCGCGGACTAGAGCGCACACAGATACGCAGTATTTT. Translated: CASRTRAHTDTQYF. Using reference TRBV2 and TRBJ2-3 for the parts outside the CDR3, the full variable domain is EPEVTQTPSHQVTQMGQEVILRCVPISNHLYFYWYRQILGQKVEFLVSFYNNEISEKSEIFDDQFSVERPDGSNFTLKIRSTKLEDSAMYFCASRTRAHTDTQYFGPGTRLTVL.

J is TRBJ1-1 and V is TRBV19, with D perhaps matching TRBD1 (6 bases). CDR1 and CDR2 from the germline V gene are LNHDA and SQIVND (reference sequence). V lost 5 bases and J lost 1, with 14 bases in between. The CDR3 totals 15 residues. CDR3 sequence reads: CASSARQDANTEAFF. DNA for the CDR3: TGTGCCAGTAGTGCAAGACAGGATGCGAACACTGAAGCTTTCTTT. Full variable domain (remainder filled in from reference TRBV19 and TRBJ1-1): DGGITQSPKYLFRKEGQNVTLSCEQNLNHDAMYWYRQDPGQGLRLIYYSQIVNDFQKGDIAEGYSVSREKKESFPLTVTSAQKNPTAFYLCASSARQDANTEAFFGQGTRLTVV.

This rearrangement joins TRBV7-2 to TRBJ2-3; 9 bases align to TRBD1. J gave up 7 bases and V 6 bases, and 8 bases lay outside the gene matches. This CDR3 is built from 14 residues. Germline lookup yields CDR1 SGHTA and CDR2 FQGNSA. CDR3 in DNA: TGTGCCAGCAGTCGTCCCGGGACAGGGAATACGCAGTATTTT. It translates to CASSRPGTGNTQYF.

This rearrangement joins TRBV2 to TRBJ2-7; possible D gene TRBD1, 6 bases. This CDR3 region has 12 residues. The V and J ends lost 6 bases and 6 bases respectively, with 12 bases between them. Germline lookup yields CDR1 SNHLY and CDR2 FYNNEI. The CDR3 DNA reads TGTGCCAGCAGACAGGACAGCCTCGAGCAGTACTTC. Translating it yields CASRQDSLEQYF.

The chain joins TRBV19 to TRBJ2-1; TRBD2 agrees at 10 bases. The germline CDR1 and CDR2 sequences are LNHDA and SQIVND (reference sequence). The CDR3 is made up of 14 amino acids. With 9 bases clipped from V and 4 bases from J, the junction kept 6 bases outside the gene matches. The CDR3 loop is CASAGLAVYNEQFF. In DNA form, the CDR3 reads TGTGCCAGCGCCGGACTAGCGGTTTACAATGAGCAGTTCTTC.

CDR3 coding DNA: TGTGCTAGTGGTCTCCCAGGTGGCGAGCAGTACTTC. Amino acid sequence: CASGLPGGEQYF. The genes are TRBV12-5 and TRBJ2-7, with D hard to call. V gave up 5 bases and J gave up 6 bases, with 11 bases separating them. The length of the CDR3 is 12 residues. Germline lookup yields CDR1 LGHNT and CDR2 FRNRAP. Combining the CDR3 with reference TRBV12-5 and TRBJ2-7 gives the whole variable domain DARVTQTPRHKVTEMGQEVTMRCQPILGHNTVFWYRQTMMQGLELLAYFRNRAPLDDSGMPKDRFSAEMPDATLATLKIQPSEPRDSAVYFCASGLPGGEQYFGPGTRLTVT.